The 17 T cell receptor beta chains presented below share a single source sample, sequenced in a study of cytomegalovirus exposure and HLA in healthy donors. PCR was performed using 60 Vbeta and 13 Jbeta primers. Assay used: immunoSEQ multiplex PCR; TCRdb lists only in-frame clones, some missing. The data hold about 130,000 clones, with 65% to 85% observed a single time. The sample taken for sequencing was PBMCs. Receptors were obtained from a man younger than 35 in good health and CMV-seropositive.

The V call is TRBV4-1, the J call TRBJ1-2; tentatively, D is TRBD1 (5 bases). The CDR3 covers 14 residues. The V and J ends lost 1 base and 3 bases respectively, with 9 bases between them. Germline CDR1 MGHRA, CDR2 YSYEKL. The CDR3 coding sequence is TGCGCCAGCAGCCAAGTAGCGGGGGACTATGGCTACACCTTC. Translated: CASSQVAGDYGYTF.

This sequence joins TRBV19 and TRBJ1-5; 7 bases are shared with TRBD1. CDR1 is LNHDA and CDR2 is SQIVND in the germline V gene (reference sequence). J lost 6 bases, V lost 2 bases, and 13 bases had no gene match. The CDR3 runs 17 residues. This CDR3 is CASSIMSGGRSFQPQHF. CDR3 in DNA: TGTGCCAGTAGTATAATGTCAGGGGGTAGGAGTTTTCAGCCCCAGCATTTT.

The CDR3, as DNA: TGTGCCAGCCGACGGGACAGCCTATACAATGAGCAGTTCTTC. This encodes CASRRDSLYNEQFF. This chain links TRBV6-5 with TRBJ2-1; TRBD1 agrees at 7 bases. The ends lost 8 bases at V and 4 bases at J; junction bases unmatched: 8. This CDR3 is built from 14 residues. Germline loops: CDR1 MNHEY, CDR2 SVGAGI.

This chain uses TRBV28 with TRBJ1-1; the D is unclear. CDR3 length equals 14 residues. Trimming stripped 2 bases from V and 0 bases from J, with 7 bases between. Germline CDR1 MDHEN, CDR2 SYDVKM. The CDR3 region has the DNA TGTGCCAGCAGTTTAGGAGGGATGAACACTGAAGCTTTCTTT. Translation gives CASSLGGMNTEAFF.

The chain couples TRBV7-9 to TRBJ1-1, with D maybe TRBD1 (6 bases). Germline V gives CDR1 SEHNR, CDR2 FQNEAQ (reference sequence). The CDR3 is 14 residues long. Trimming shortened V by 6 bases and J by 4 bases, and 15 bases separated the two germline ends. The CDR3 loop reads CASRLPGTSTEAFF. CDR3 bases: TGTGCCAGCAGGTTGCCCGGGACAAGCACTGAAGCTTTCTTT. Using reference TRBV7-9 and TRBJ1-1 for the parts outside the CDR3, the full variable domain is DTGVSQNPRHKITKRGQNVTFRCDPISEHNRLYWYRQTLGQGPEFLTYFQNEAQLEKSRLLSDRFSAERPKGSFSTLEIQRTEQGDSAMYLCASRLPGTSTEAFFGQGTRLTVV.

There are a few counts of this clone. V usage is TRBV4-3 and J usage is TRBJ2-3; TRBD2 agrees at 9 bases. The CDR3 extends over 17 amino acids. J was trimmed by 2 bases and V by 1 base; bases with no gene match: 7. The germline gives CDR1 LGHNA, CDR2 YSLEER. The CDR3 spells CASSQGSPSGVTDTQYF. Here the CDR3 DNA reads TGCGCCAGCAGCCAAGGTAGTCCTAGCGGGGTCACAGATACGCAGTATTTT.

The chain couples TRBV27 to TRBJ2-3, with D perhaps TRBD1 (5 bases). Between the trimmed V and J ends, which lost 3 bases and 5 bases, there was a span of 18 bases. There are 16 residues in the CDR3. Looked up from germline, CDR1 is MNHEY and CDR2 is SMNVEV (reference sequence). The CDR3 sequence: CASSLDEKGVKDTQYF. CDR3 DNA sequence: TGTGCCAGCAGTTTGGACGAGAAAGGGGTCAAAGATACGCAGTATTTT.

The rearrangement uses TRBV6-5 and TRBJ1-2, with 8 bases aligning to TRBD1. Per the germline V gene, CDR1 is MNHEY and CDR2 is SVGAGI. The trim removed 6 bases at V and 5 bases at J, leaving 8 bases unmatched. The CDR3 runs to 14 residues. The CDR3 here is CASRSTGDLYGYTF. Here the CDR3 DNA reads TGTGCCAGCAGATCGACAGGGGATCTGTATGGCTACACCTTC.

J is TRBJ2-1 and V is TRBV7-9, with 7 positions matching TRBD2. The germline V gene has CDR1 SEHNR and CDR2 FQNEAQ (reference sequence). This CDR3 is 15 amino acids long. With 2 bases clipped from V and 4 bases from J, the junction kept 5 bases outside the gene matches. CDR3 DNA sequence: TGTGCCAGCAGCTTACTAGCGGCGGGGTACAATGAGCAGTTCTTC. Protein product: CASSLLAAGYNEQFF.

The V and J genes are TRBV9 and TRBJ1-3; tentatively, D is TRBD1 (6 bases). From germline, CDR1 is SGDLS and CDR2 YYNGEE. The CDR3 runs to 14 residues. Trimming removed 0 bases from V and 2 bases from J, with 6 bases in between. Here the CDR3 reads CASSVAGAGNTIYF. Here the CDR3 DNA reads TGTGCCAGCAGCGTAGCAGGGGCTGGAAACACCATATATTTT.

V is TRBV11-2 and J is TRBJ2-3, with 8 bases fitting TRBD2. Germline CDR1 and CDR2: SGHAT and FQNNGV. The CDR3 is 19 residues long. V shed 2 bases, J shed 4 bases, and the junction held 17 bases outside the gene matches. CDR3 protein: CASSLFPRSGREVADTQYF. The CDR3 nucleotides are TGTGCCAGCAGCTTATTTCCCCGTAGTGGGCGGGAGGTTGCAGATACGCAGTATTTT.

DNA of the CDR3: TGTGCCACTAGGTCCAGGGCCTATGGCTACACCTTC. Its protein product is CATRSRAYGYTF. This rearrangement joins TRBV6-1 to TRBJ1-2; tentatively, D is TRBD1 (5 bases). V lost 10 bases, J lost 4 bases, and 13 bases lay in between. CDR3 length: 12 amino acids. Germline CDR1 is MNHNS and CDR2 is SASEGT.

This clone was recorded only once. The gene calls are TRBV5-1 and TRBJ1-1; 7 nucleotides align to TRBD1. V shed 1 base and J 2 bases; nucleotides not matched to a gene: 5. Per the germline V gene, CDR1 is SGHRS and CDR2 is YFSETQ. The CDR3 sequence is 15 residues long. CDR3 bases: TGCGCCAGCAGCTTGTTAGACAGGGTAAACACTGAAGCTTTCTTT. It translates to CASSLLDRVNTEAFF.

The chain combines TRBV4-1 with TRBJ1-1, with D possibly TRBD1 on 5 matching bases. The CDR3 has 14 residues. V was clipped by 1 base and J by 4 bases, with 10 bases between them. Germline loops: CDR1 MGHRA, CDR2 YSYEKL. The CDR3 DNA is TGCGCCAGCAGCCAAGCCAGGCAGGGCACTGAAGCTTTCTTT. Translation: CASSQARQGTEAFF.

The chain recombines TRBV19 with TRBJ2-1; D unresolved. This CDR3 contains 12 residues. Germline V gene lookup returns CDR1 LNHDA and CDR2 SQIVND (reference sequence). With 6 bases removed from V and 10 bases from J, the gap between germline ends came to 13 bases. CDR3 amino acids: CASSDLPREQFF. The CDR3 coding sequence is TGTGCCAGTAGCGACCTGCCGCGGGAGCAGTTCTTC. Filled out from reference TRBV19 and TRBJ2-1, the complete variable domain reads DGGITQSPKYLFRKEGQNVTLSCEQNLNHDAMYWYRQDPGQGLRLIYYSQIVNDFQKGDIAEGYSVSREKKESFPLTVTSAQKNPTAFYLCASSDLPREQFFGPGTRLTVL.

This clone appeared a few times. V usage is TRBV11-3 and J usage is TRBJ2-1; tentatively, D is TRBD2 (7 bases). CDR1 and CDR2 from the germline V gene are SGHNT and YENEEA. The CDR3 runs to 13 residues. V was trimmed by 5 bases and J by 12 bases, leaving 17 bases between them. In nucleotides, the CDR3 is TGTGCCAGCAGCGTTGGGGGGGGGCTTCGGCAGTTCTTC. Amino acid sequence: CASSVGGGLRQFF.

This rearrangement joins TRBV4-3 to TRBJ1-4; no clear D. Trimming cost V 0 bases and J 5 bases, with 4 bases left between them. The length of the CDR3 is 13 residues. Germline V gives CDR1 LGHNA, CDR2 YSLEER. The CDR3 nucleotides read TGCGCCAGCAGCCAAGATTTAAATGAAAAACTGTTTTTT. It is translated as CASSQDLNEKLFF.